This is a list of T cell receptor beta chains from one sample in a study of cytomegalovirus exposure and HLA in healthy donors. Data came from immunoSEQ multiplex PCR; TCRdb stores just in-frame clones and leaves some out. The sample includes about 96,000 clones. Sequencing input: PBMCs. The receptors derive from a woman aged 30 to 39 in good health and CMV-seronegative. Each CDR3 is given with its conserved first and last residue. A D gene is named only where the DNA matches it firmly.

cdr3_aa,cdr3_nt,v_call,j_call,d_call
CASSQGDRRNQPQHF,TGCGCCAGCAGCCAGGGGGACAGGCGAAATCAGCCCCAGCATTTT,TRBV4-1,TRBJ1-5,TRBD1
CASSKDGGGGLRGETQYF,TGTGCCAGCAGCAAAGATGGAGGAGGCGGTCTCCGAGGGGAGACCCAGTACTTC,TRBV11-3,TRBJ2-5,NA
CASRKPTGSDDGYTF,TGTGCCAGCAGAAAGCCTACAGGGTCCGACGATGGCTACACCTTC,TRBV5-4,TRBJ1-2,NA
CASSYMAGPTYEQYF,TGTGCCAGCAGTTACATGGCGGGGCCGACCTACGAGCAGTACTTC,TRBV6-6,TRBJ2-7,NA
CASSLEFGGYNEQFF,TGCGCCAGCAGCTTGGAATTTGGCGGTTACAATGAGCAGTTCTTC,TRBV5-1,TRBJ2-1,NA
CASSLGGAYNEQFF,TGTGCCAGCAGTTTAGGCGGGGCCTACAATGAGCAGTTCTTC,TRBV27,TRBJ2-1,NA
CASSLGTSLTDTQYF,TGTGCTAGCAGCTTAGGGACTAGCCTCACAGATACGCAGTATTTT,TRBV7-7,TRBJ2-3,TRBD2
CASSRDSNEKLFF,TGCGCCAGCAGCCGGGACAGCAATGAAAAACTGTTTTTT,TRBV5-1,TRBJ1-4,TRBD1
CASSETGSGNTIYF,TGCGCCAGCAGTGAGACAGGATCTGGAAACACCATATATTTT,TRBV10-2,TRBJ1-3,NA
CASSFTGGFSKNIQYF,TGTGCCAGCAGTTTTACAGGGGGTTTTTCCAAAAACATTCAGTACTTC,TRBV7-8,TRBJ2-4,TRBD1
CASSVGGTGAYEQYF,TGTGCCAGCAGCGTAGGAGGGACAGGGGCATACGAGCAGTACTTC,TRBV9,TRBJ2-7,TRBD1
CSVGRGGSYEQYF,TGCAGCGTTGGGAGGGGCGGCTCCTACGAGCAGTACTTC,TRBV29-1,TRBJ2-7,NA
CASTDSHNSPLHF,TGTGCCAGCACGGACAGTCATAATTCACCCCTCCACTTT,TRBV27,TRBJ1-6,NA
CASSLSETSVSGANVLTF,TGCGCCAGCAGCTTGTCCGAGACTAGCGTCTCAGGGGCCAACGTCCTGACTTTC,TRBV5-1,TRBJ2-6,TRBD2
CASTDTGVSEAFF,TGCGCCAGCACGGACACAGGGGTGTCTGAAGCTTTCTTT,TRBV5-1,TRBJ1-1,TRBD1
CARPRGVTDTQYF,TGTGCTAGGCCCAGGGGGGTCACAGATACGCAGTATTTT,TRBV2,TRBJ2-3,NA
CASSHTAWGQGSYEQYF,TGTGCCAGCAGCCATACTGCGTGGGGACAGGGGTCCTACGAGCAGTACTTC,TRBV14,TRBJ2-7,TRBD1
CASSFQRGRDEQFF,TGCGCCAGCAGCTTCCAGCGGGGGAGGGATGAGCAGTTCTTC,TRBV5-1,TRBJ2-1,TRBD2
CASSLVQGGTEAFF,TGTGCCAGCAGCTTAGTCCAGGGTGGAACTGAAGCTTTCTTT,TRBV7-2,TRBJ1-1,NA
CASSEALGRGIEKLFF,TGTGCCAGCAGTGAAGCCTTGGGGCGCGGGATTGAAAAACTGTTTTTT,TRBV6-1,TRBJ1-4,NA
CASSFSGLNYGYTF,TGTGCCAGCAGTTTTAGCGGCCTTAACTATGGCTACACCTTC,TRBV6-5,TRBJ1-2,NA
CASSLGGGGLSYTF,TGTGCCAGCAGCCTGGGGGGGGGCGGTCTGAGCTACACCTTC,TRBV28,TRBJ1-2,NA
CAIGDQQSSYEQYF,TGTGCCATCGGTGATCAACAGAGCTCCTACGAGCAGTACTTC,TRBV10-3,TRBJ2-7,NA
CASSGGRLAPDTQYF,TGTGCCAGCAGTGGGGGGAGACTAGCGCCTGATACGCAGTATTTT,TRBV2,TRBJ2-3,TRBD2
CASSQWFPTSNTEAFF,TGCGCCAGCAGCCAGTGGTTTCCGACTTCGAACACTGAAGCTTTCTTT,TRBV4-1,TRBJ1-1,NA
CASSTSGGAGNEQFF,TGTGCCAGCAGTACCAGCGGGGGGGCTGGCAATGAGCAGTTCTTC,TRBV6-5,TRBJ2-1,TRBD2
CASSFRGLAGEQYF,TGTGCCAGCAGCTTCCGGGGGCTAGCGGGAGAGCAGTACTTC,TRBV5-4,TRBJ2-7,TRBD2
CASRRGVLNEQFF,TGTGCCAGTAGGAGGGGTGTCCTAAATGAGCAGTTCTTC,TRBV6-1,TRBJ2-1,NA
CASSLRGLVGGEETQYF,TGTGCCAGCAGCTTAAGAGGGCTGGTGGGCGGGGAAGAGACCCAGTACTTC,TRBV11-1,TRBJ2-5,NA
CASGLVDSGRAFF,TGTGCTAGTGGTTTGGTCGACAGCGGGAGAGCTTTCTTT,TRBV12-5,TRBJ1-1,NA
CASSEGVATNEKLFF,TGTGCCAGTAGTGAAGGGGTTGCAACTAATGAAAAACTGTTTTTT,TRBV19,TRBJ1-4,NA
CASSSVRGEQYF,TGTGCCAGCAGTTCCGTAAGGGGCGAGCAGTACTTC,TRBV25-1,TRBJ2-7,NA
CASSIDLGGLREQYF,TGTGCCAGTAGTATAGATCTGGGGGGGCTTCGCGAGCAGTACTTC,TRBV19,TRBJ2-7,NA
CASSQPGLYEQYF,TGTGCCAGCAGCCAACCTGGCCTCTACGAGCAGTACTTC,TRBV7-8,TRBJ2-7,NA
CASSLFGGSNTGELFF,TGTGCCAGCAGCTTATTCGGGGGTTCGAACACCGGGGAGCTGTTTTTT,TRBV7-9,TRBJ2-2,NA
CAWSGGLAGGRETQYF,TGTGCCTGGAGTGGAGGACTAGCGGGGGGGCGGGAGACCCAGTACTTC,TRBV30,TRBJ2-5,TRBD2
CASSAYEQYF,TGCGCCAGCAGCGCCTACGAGCAGTACTTC,TRBV10-1,TRBJ2-7,NA
CAIRQNLNQPQHF,TGTGCCATCAGACAGAATCTCAATCAGCCCCAGCATTTT,TRBV10-3,TRBJ1-5,NA
CASSPQRGSAYNEQFF,TGTGCCAGCAGCCCGCAGCGGGGCTCTGCCTACAATGAGCAGTTCTTC,TRBV5-6,TRBJ2-1,TRBD2
CASSQAWGGNEQYF,TGTGCCAGCAGCCAGGCCTGGGGGGGGAACGAGCAGTACTTC,TRBV7-6,TRBJ2-7,TRBD2
CASSDRIYGYTF,TGTGCCAGCTCTGACAGAATCTATGGCTACACCTTC,TRBV18,TRBJ1-2,NA
CSVTGGDNTEAFF,TGCAGCGTGACAGGGGGGGACAACACTGAAGCTTTCTTT,TRBV29-1,TRBJ1-1,TRBD1
CASSPGGSSYNEQFF,TGCGCCAGCAGCCCGGGGGGTAGCTCCTACAATGAGCAGTTCTTC,TRBV4-1,TRBJ2-1,TRBD2
CASSLRVGPQHF,TGTGCCAGCAGCTTGCGGGTGGGGCCCCAGCATTTT,TRBV5-6,TRBJ1-5,NA
CASSYNTQGTYEQYF,TGCGCCAGCAGCTACAACACCCAGGGGACCTACGAGCAGTACTTC,TRBV5-1,TRBJ2-7,NA